Detailed here is one T cell receptor beta chain. Other nucleotide sequences from this sample produce the same CDR3. Per germline, CDR1 SNHLY and CDR2 FYNNEI. This CDR3 region has 12 residues. Trimming removed 3 bases from V and 6 bases from J, with 6 bases in between. The data originate from a study of shared clonotypes between healthy human individuals. All the donors were Caucasian adults who lived in Nashville, Tennessee. This was a deep-level run. It was across several immunoSEQ plates that each subset's genomic DNA was evenly split. The protocol was immunoSEQ multiplex PCR, while the TCRdb copy is restricted to in-frame clones and leaves out a portion. The sample carries about 2 million clones, 85% to 95% recorded once.

This TCR derives from a young man in good health. What was sequenced was naive CD4+ T cells sorted from blood. The subset denotes: CD45RA+ positively selected. The genes are TRBV2 and TRBJ1-5; D is ambiguous. CDR3 in amino acids: CASSEGFQPQHF. In nucleotides, the CDR3 is TGTGCCAGCAGTGAGGGGTTTCAGCCCCAGCATTTT.